These T cell receptor beta chains were read from a single sample in a study of blood T cell repertoires in COVID-19. Libraries were prepared by immunoSEQ multiplex PCR; TCRdb keeps only in-frame clonotypes and omits some of them. The sample consists of around 300,000 clones, 65% to 90% of them appearing once. Sequenced input: peripheral blood. These receptors came from a human donor in a cohort sampled during active COVID-19. CDR3s include the opening cysteine and the closing phenylalanine or tryptophan. A D gene is named only where the DNA matches it firmly. Rows may omit the clone size; those that give it use once, few, many or a size class.

>.|.|TRBJ2-7|TRBV24-1
CATNLDSDFSYEQYF
TGTGCCACCAATTTAGACAGCGACTTCTCCTACGAGCAGTACTTC
>.|TRBD2|TRBJ2-7|TRBV6-5
CAAISGGWSYEQYF
TGTGCCGCCATATCGGGGGGGTGGAGTTACGAGCAGTACTTC
>many|TRBD2|TRBJ2-2|TRBV5-4
CASSGSGLAGGHGGELFF
TGTGCCAGCAGCGGCTCGGGACTAGCGGGAGGGCATGGCGGGGAGCTGTTTTTT
>.|.|TRBJ1-1|TRBV12-3/TRBV12-4
CASSLPGGPPAF
TGTGCCAGCAGCCTCCCCGGGGGGCCGCCGGCCTTT
>few|.|TRBJ1-1|TRBV6-5
CASSRTQGRAFF
TGTGCCAGCAGTCGAACTCAGGGGAGAGCTTTCTTT
>few|TRBD2|TRBJ2-7|TRBV7-9
CASSSPGLAGGTSYEQYF
TGTGCCAGCAGCTCACCGGGACTAGCGGGAGGGACCTCCTACGAGCAGTACTTC
>.|TRBD2|TRBJ2-1|TRBV9
CASSVGDSGRVNYNEQFF
TGTGCCAGCAGCGTAGGGGATAGCGGGAGAGTAAACTACAATGAGCAGTTCTTC
>.|.|TRBJ2-1|TRBV2
CASRGDGSRAHEQFF
TGTGCCAGCAGGGGAGACGGGAGTAGGGCCCATGAGCAGTTCTTC
>.|.|TRBJ2-6|TRBV24-1
CAISKPAGANVLTF
TGTGCCATCTCGAAGCCGGCTGGGGCCAACGTCCTGACTTTC
>.|.|TRBJ2-4|TRBV30
CAWSVNSLAKNIQYF
TGTGCCTGGAGTGTGAACAGCCTAGCCAAAAACATTCAGTACTTC
>.|.|TRBJ2-7|TRBV7-3
CASSLKKGSKGTYEQYF
TGTGCCAGCAGCTTAAAAAAAGGGTCCAAAGGGACTTACGAGCAGTACTTC
>few|.|TRBJ2-2|TRBV29-1
CSASYREGDTGELFF
TGCAGCGCTTCCTACAGGGAGGGGGACACCGGGGAGCTGTTTTTT
>.|.|TRBJ2-1|TRBV9
CASSVEPARGLGEQFF
TGTGCCAGCAGCGTAGAGCCTGCGCGGGGTCTTGGCGAGCAGTTCTTC
>.|.|TRBJ1-3|TRBV21-1
CASSKVRWGNTIYF
TGTGCCAGCAGCAAAGTGCGTTGGGGAAACACCATATATTTT
>.|TRBD2|TRBJ2-1|TRBV5-1
CASSLLGGAGVNEQFF
TGCGCCAGCAGCTTGTTAGGTGGGGCGGGAGTCAATGAGCAGTTCTTC
>once|.|TRBJ1-4|TRBV6-5
CASRLDSRSNEKLFF
TGTGCCAGCAGATTAGACAGTCGCTCTAATGAAAAACTGTTTTTT
>.|TRBD1|TRBJ2-5|TRBV7-9
CASSSGQGGETQYF
TGTGCCAGCAGCTCGGGACAGGGGGGAGAGACCCAGTACTTC
>.|TRBD2|TRBJ2-2|TRBV19
CASSSLAGGGGELFF
TGTGCCAGTAGTTCGCTAGCGGGAGGCGGCGGGGAGCTGTTTTTT